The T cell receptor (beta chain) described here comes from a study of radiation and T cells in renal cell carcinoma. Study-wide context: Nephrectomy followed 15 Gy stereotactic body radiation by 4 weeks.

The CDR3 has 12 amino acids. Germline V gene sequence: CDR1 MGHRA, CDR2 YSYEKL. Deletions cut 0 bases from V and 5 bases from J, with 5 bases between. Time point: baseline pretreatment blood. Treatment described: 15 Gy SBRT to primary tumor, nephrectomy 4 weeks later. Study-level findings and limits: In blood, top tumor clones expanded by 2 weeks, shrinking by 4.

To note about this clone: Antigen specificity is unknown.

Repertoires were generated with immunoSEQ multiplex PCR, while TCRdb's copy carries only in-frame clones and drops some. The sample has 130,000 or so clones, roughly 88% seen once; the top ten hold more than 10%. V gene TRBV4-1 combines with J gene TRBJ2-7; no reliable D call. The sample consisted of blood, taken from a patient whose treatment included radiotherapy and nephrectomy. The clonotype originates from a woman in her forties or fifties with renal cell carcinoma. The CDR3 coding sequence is TGCGCCAGCAGCCAAGATGTGGACGAGCAGTACTTC. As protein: CASSQDVDEQYF.